The sample holds many counts of the clone carrying this T cell receptor (beta chain). Its antigen is still unknown. Out of unsorted whole blood came the blood RNA, and germline DNA was extracted as well. The data stem from a study of tumor-infiltrating lymphocytes in primary liver carcinoma. Study details: The five patients, who were men and women, ranged in age from 30 to 69 years.

From around 520 ng of total RNA, TCR beta-specific cDNA was reverse-transcribed using a constant-region primer. Libraries of TCR beta came from three nested multiplex PCR rounds with slightly modified ARM-PCR. The study ran its first two PCR rounds for approximately 10 cycles each, using TRBV1-TRBV30 forward primers and a C-beta reverse primer. Each CDR3 protein gets one entry after TCRdb re-called the multiplex PCR reads with MiXCR. The table includes about 180,000 distinct CDR3 sequences, 50% to 75% detected once. Germline loops: CDR1 SQVTM, CDR2 ANQGSEA. The V end was cut by 6 bases, the J end by 4 bases, with 18 bases between. The CDR3 loop spans 14 amino acids. Study observations and caveats: Tumor top-250-clone fractions significantly exceeded those of blood (p = 0.039). Among the pair types, tumor region pairs showed more overlap than tumor-adjacent and tumor-blood pairs. Bulk unsorted samples prevented comparison of CD4+ and CD8+ repertoires.

This TCR was sampled from a man aged 35 to 55 with primary liver carcinoma and hepatitis B virus infection. This chain links TRBV29-1 with TRBJ1-2; a weak D match, TRBD1 (5 bases). The sample comprised peripheral blood. CDR3 sequence: CSVEWQGHLYGYTF. The CDR3 nucleotides are TGCAGCGTGGAGTGGCAGGGCCACCTCTATGGCTACACCTTC.